Described below is a single TCR beta chain sequence and its context. The sample comes from a study of blood T cell repertoires in COVID-19. Study-level information: Samples of COVID-19 (acute and convalescent) were obtained from the United States, Italy and Spain. The analysed material was cDNA or gDNA that came from T cells, B-cell-depleted T cells, or PBMCs.

The data were produced by immunoSEQ multiplex PCR, yet TCRdb's version contains in-frame clones alone and is incomplete. Among under 60,000 clones listed, roughly 90% were seen once. Germline V gives CDR1 SEHNR, CDR2 FQNEAQ (reference sequence). This CDR3 is built from 14 residues. V lost 3 bases to trimming and J lost 0 bases, with 9 bases between them. The chain employs TRBV7-9 and TRBJ2-7; no reliable D call. What was sequenced was peripheral blood. The clonotype was recovered from a man aged 45 to 65 with acute or convalescent COVID-19. CDR3 DNA sequence: TGTGCCAGCAGCTTTAACGTAGCCTCCTACGAGCAGTACTTC. Translated: CASSFNVASYEQYF. The full variable domain, rest sourced from reference TRBV7-9 and TRBJ2-7, is DTGVSQNPRHKITKRGQNVTFRCDPISEHNRLYWYRQTLGQGPEFLTYFQNEAQLEKSRLLSDRFSAERPKGSFSTLEIQRTEQGDSAMYLCASSFNVASYEQYFGPGTRLTVT.